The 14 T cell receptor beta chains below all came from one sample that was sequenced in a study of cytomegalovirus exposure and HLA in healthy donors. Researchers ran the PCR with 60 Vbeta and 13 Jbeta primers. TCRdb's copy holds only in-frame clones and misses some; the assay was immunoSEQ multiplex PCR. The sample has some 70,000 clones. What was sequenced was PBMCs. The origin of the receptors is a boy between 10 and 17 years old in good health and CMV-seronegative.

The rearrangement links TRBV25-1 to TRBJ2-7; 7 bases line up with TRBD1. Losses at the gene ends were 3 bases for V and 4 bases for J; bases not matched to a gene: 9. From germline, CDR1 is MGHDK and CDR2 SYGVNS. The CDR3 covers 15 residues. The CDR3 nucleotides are TGTGCCAGCAGTGAGATGCGACAGGGATGGTACGAGCAGTACTTC. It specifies CASSEMRQGWYEQYF.

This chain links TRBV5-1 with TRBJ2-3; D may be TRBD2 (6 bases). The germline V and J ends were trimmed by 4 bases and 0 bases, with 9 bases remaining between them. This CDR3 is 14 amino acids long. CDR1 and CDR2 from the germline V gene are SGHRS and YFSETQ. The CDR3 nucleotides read TGCGCCAGCAGCGGCGGGGCAAGCACAGATACGCAGTATTTT. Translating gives CASSGGASTDTQYF.

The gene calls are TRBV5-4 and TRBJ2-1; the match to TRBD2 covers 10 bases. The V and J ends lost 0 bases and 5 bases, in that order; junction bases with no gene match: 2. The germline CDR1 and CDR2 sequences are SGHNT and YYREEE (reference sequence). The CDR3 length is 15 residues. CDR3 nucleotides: TGTGCCAGCAGCTTGGGACTAGCGGGCAACAATGAGCAGTTCTTC. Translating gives CASSLGLAGNNEQFF.

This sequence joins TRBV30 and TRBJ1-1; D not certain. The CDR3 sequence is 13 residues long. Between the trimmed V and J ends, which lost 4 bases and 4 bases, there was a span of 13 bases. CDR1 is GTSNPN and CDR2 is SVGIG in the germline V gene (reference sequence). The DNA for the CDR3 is TGTGCCTGGACCTTATGGGAGGGCACTGAAGCTTTCTTT. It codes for CAWTLWEGTEAFF. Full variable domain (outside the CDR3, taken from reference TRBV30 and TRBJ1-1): SQTIHQWPATLVQPVGSPLSLECTVEGTSNPNLYWYRQAAGRGLQLLFYSVGIGQISSEVPQNLSASRPQDRQFILSSKKLLLSDSGFYLCAWTLWEGTEAFFGQGTRLTVV.

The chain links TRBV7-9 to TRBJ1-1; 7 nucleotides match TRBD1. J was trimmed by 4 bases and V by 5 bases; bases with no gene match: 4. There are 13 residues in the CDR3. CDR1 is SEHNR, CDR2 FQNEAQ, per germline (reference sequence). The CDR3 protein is CASSRTGTTEAFF. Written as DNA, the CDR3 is TGTGCCAGCAGCCGGACAGGAACCACTGAAGCTTTCTTT.

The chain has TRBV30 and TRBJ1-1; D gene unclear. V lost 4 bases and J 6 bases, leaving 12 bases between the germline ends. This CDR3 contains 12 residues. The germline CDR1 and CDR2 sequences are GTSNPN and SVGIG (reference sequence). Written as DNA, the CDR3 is TGTGCCTGGAATACGGACGGGGCTGAAGCTTTCTTT. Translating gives CAWNTDGAEAFF.

The CDR3 DNA follows: TGTGCCACCAGCAGACCCCGCACAGGGGGCCCCACCTATGCTCAAGAGACCCAGTACTTC. It codes for CATSRPRTGGPTYAQETQYF. V and J are TRBV15 and TRBJ2-5, with 9 positions matching TRBD1. CDR1 and CDR2 (germline): LNHNV, YYDKDF (reference sequence). The CDR3 spans 20 residues. Germline trimming cut 2 bases from V and 2 bases from J; bases unmatched to any gene: 18.

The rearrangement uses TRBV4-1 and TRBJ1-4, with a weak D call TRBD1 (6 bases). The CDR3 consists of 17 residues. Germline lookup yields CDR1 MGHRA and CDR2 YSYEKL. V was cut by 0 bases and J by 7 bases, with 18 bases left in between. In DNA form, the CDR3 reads TGCGCCAGCAGCCAAGATTGGGGGCAGGGCTCGGGTGAAAAACTGTTTTTT. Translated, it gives CASSQDWGQGSGEKLFF.

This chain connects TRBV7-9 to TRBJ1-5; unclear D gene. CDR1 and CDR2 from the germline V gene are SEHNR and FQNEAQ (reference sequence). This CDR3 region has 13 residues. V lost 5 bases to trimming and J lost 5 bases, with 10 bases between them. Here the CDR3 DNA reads TGTGCCAGCAGCCTCGGGGAGGATCAGCCCCAGCATTTT. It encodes CASSLGEDQPQHF.

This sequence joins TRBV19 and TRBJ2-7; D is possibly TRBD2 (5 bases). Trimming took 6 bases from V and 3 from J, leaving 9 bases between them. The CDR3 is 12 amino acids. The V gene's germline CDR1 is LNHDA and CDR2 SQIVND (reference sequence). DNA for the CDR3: TGTGCCAGTAGCGATGGACTCTACGAGCAGTACTTC. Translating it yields CASSDGLYEQYF.

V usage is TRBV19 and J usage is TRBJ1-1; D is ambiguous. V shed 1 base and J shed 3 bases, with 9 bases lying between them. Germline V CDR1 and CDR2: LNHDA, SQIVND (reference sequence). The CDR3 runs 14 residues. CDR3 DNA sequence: TGTGCCAGTAGTATAGGGTCACTGTACACTGAAGCTTTCTTT. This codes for CASSIGSLYTEAFF.

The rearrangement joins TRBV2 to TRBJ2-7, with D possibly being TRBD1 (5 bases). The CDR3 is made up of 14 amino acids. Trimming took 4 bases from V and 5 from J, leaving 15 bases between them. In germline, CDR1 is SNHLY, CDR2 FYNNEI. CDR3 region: CASSGTTVGDEQYF. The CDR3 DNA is TGTGCCAGCAGTGGGACAACGGTCGGCGACGAGCAGTACTTC.

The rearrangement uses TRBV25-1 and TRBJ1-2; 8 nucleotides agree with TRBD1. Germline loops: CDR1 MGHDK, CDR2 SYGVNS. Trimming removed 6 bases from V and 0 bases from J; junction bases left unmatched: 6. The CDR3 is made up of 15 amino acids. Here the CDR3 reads CASRETGASNYGYTF. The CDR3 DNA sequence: TGTGCCAGCAGAGAGACAGGGGCCTCTAACTATGGCTACACCTTC.

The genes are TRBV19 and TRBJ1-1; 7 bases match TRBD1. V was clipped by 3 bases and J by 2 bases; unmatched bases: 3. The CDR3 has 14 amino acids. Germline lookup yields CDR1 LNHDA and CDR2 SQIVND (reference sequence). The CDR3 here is CASSIWDRNTEAFF. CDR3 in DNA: TGTGCCAGTAGTATTTGGGACAGAAACACTGAAGCTTTCTTT. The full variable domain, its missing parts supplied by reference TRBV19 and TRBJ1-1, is DGGITQSPKYLFRKEGQNVTLSCEQNLNHDAMYWYRQDPGQGLRLIYYSQIVNDFQKGDIAEGYSVSREKKESFPLTVTSAQKNPTAFYLCASSIWDRNTEAFFGQGTRLTVV.